The TCR beta chain under discussion was sequenced for a study of tumor-infiltrating lymphocytes in primary liver carcinoma. cDNA specific to TCR beta was made from approximately 0.55 ug of total RNA, with a constant-region primer employed for priming. Three-round nested multiplex PCR performed with slightly modified ARM-PCR produced the TCR beta libraries. A C-beta reverse primer was combined with TRBV1-TRBV30 forward primers in the first two PCR rounds, and each round had about 10 cycles. Each CDR3 protein gets one entry after TCRdb re-called the multiplex PCR reads with MiXCR. The table has more than 40,000 distinct CDR3 sequences, less than 85% seen once. This clonotype has just a few counts. Co-extracted RNA and DNA came from 20-30 mg of unsorted bulk tissue. V gave up 1 base and J gave up 7 bases; unmatched junction bases: 0. Germline V gene data show CDR1 as SEHNR and CDR2 as FQNEAQ (reference sequence). The CDR3 sequence is 14 residues long.

The genes are TRBV7-9 and TRBJ1-4; TRBD1 matches 10 bases. The sample consisted of liver tumor tissue from sampling region 5. Subset reported: tumor region T5, tumor centre. The receptor comes from a man aged 35 to 55 with primary liver carcinoma and hepatitis B virus infection. The CDR3 protein is CASSLGTGGEKLFF. As DNA, the CDR3 is TGTGCCAGCAGCTTAGGGACAGGGGGTGAAAAACTGTTTTTT.